This T cell receptor (beta chain) was retrieved from a study of cytomegalovirus exposure and HLA in healthy donors. About the study: Among the 350 to 500 donors who were genotyped, about 79% fell in the genetic ancestry cluster that is associated with self-reported Caucasian donors. Study-wide points: The study recorded 164 TCR beta chains that were cytomegalovirus-associated. In a later analysis, productive TCRs from donors in an Asian-associated ancestry cluster reportedly carried fewer N-insertions than the cohort mean.

Points on this clone: Its antigen is unidentified.

This CDR3 comprises 16 residues. The junction had 2 bases not matched to a gene; V was cut back by 2 bases and J by 1 base. The germline CDR1 and CDR2 sequences are LGHNA and YSLEER. The study ran its PCR with 60 Vbeta and 13 Jbeta primers. Authors' processing steps: A later analysis counted 70 million to 85 million unique TCR beta chains, around 10 million shared. Repertoires were generated with immunoSEQ multiplex PCR, while TCRdb's copy carries only in-frame clones and drops some. V, J and clone size are taken as reported in that table, and D and trimming were inferred from the DNA itself. The sample records approximately 89,000 clones, under 75% being singletons.

The TCR originated in a female donor in good health and CMV-seronegative. The V call is TRBV4-3, the J call TRBJ2-2; 9 bases line up with TRBD1. Sequencing used PBMCs. This CDR3 is CASSQTTGGNTGELFF. As DNA, the CDR3 is TGCGCCAGCAGCCAAACGACAGGGGGGAACACCGGGGAGCTGTTTTTT.